This TCR beta chain was profiled in a study of Ad26.COV2.S vaccination and SARS-CoV-2 variants. Turning to the study itself: Ad26.COV2.S shots went into the muscle once or twice, 56 days apart. Overall study findings and caveats: Post-vaccination breadth of spike-specific CD8+ and CD4+ T cell responses was reportedly substantial.

As to treatment: some 20 received Ad26.COV2.S at low or high dose, single or two shots; 5 received placebo; per-sample allocation not given. Samples were taken on day 63 after the first vaccine or placebo injection. Donor was an adult aged 18-55 years in Boston. Concerning this clone itself: As yet, its antigen is unknown.

Germline V gives CDR1 SGHAT, CDR2 FQDESV (reference sequence). CDR3 size: 14 residues. V was pared by 2 bases and J by 0 bases, with 8 bases between. Profiling relied on immunoSEQ multiplex PCR, and the TCRdb table lists in-frame clones only, not all of them. The table includes roughly 680,000 clones, about 90% detected once. The rearrangement uses TRBV11-1 and TRBJ2-7; no clear D. This receptor was obtained from a person between 18 and 59 years old who received the Ad26.COV2.S COVID-19 vaccine or a placebo. The specimen was peripheral blood, collected in a trial of Ad26.COV2.S vaccine versus placebo. CDR3 region: CASSLSRPSYEQYF. For the CDR3, the DNA is TGTGCCAGCAGCTTATCGAGGCCCTCCTACGAGCAGTACTTC.